This TCR beta chain emerged from a study of Graves' ophthalmopathy and Graves' hyperthyroidism (dated by TCRdb to the late 2010s). For the wider study: A patient counted as having stable hyperthyroidism if there was no progression to ophthalmopathy within 18 months of follow-up. The study used signatures of the TCR beta repertoire to tell Graves' ophthalmopathy apart from Graves' hyperthyroidism and to predict which patients would progress to ophthalmopathy. In total, approximately 130 blood samples were TCR-sequenced: fewer than 50 ophthalmopathy, approximately 80 hyperthyroidism and about 17 hyperthyroidism-to-ophthalmopathy patients. A discovery set of 100 or so patients (more than 40 ophthalmopathy, 60 or so stable hyperthyroidism) was enrolled to explore V-J signatures distinguishing ophthalmopathy from hyperthyroidism. An independent validation cohort was composed of roughly 19 hyperthyroidism patients and about 17 patients who later progressed from hyperthyroidism to ophthalmopathy. T-cell repertoires of thyroid tissue and blood were compared in six or seven hyperthyroidism patients. Following sample collection, hyperthyroidism patients were given methimazole at a starting dose of 30 mg daily, and ophthalmopathy patients were given high-dose intravenous methylprednisolone. Results the study describes overall, beyond this receptor: In validation, the model predicted ophthalmopathy progression with about 71% sensitivity and approximately 75% specificity; 12 predicted patients were CT-confirmed with GO in a median of about 6.2 months. Most expanded thyroid clonotypes with a frequency above 0.001 also appeared in blood, which suggests that blood repertoires may reflect the immune response in the thyroid. No statistical method was used to set the sample size in advance, and the investigators knew which group each participant was assigned to. In cross-validation, the 13-signature model distinguished ophthalmopathy from stable hyperthyroidism with approximately 85% sensitivity and approximately 81% specificity, and in the test set the corresponding values were 80% and 75%.

Patients with hyperthyroidism were aged 18 to 65 years, had been newly diagnosed, and had a disease duration of less than 2 months. Anyone with other autoimmune diseases, uncontrolled infections, pregnancy or lactation was excluded from the study. Diagnosis relied on clinical symptoms, serum thyroxine, TRAb, thyroid ultrasound and orbital computed tomography. Total RNA was extracted with Trizol reagent and quality-checked on an Agilent 2100 Bioanalyzer. In the case of this clonotype: Its antigen remains undetermined. Qualities for individual bases were not recorded, and no much larger clone is one base off.

The germline V gene supplies CDR1 MDHEN and CDR2 SYDVKM. V drops 6 bases and J drops 2 bases, leaving 12 bases in between. The CDR3 contains 14 residues, cysteine and phenylalanine counted. Only CDR3 DNA remains: 42 bases, in frame from the first base. TCR beta CDR3 regions were amplified from RNA transcripts for repertoire sequencing. The first round was an RT-PCR using HTBI primers with the Qiagen OneStep RT-PCR kit, and this first round was followed by a second-round multiplex PCR, then size selection and purification. Sequencing of the libraries was carried out on an Illumina HiSeq2000 in paired-end mode with 100 bp reads. From the authors' description of their analysis: SOAPnuke was used for read processing, and reads with adapters, uncalled bases, a mean Phred below 15, or no exact constant-primer or identifier match were discarded. COPE v1.2.5 was used to merge the high-quality paired reads. Clonotypes were defined as unique nucleotide sequences and were aligned to IMGT TRB V, D and J references using MiTCR v1.1. Analysis was restricted to V-J combinations with a frequency above 0.0001, which covered roughly 99% of repertoires. For each V-J combination, a TCR clonal expansion and chaos score was defined as the ratio of F50 clonal expansion to chaos observed in the TCRdist matrix. Features were reduced by Welch's t-statistics and random forest to around 14 V-J combinations, which fed a naive Bayes classifier. The similarity between thyroid and blood repertoires was quantified using the Morisita-Horn index. TCRdb applied fastp at Q25 and MiXCR to the public reads, then kept only in-frame beta chains. Each entry is one CDR3 protein sequence, shown with its most common DNA and genes. These V and J calls are TCRdb output, not the study's own analysis. This sample holds about 1.1 million distinct CDR3 sequences; roughly 35% were observed only once. More than 9.5% of the sample lies in the top ten.

The rearranged chain carries TRBV28 and TRBJ2-3; a weak D assignment points to TRBD1 (5 bases agree). This clonotype originated in an adult man with Graves' hyperthyroidism. Sequenced input: peripheral blood or thyroid tissue (not recorded which). The DNA reads as follows: TGTGCCAGCAGACTAAGGGGCACCACAGATACGCAGTATTTT. Its product reads: CASRLRGTTDTQYF.